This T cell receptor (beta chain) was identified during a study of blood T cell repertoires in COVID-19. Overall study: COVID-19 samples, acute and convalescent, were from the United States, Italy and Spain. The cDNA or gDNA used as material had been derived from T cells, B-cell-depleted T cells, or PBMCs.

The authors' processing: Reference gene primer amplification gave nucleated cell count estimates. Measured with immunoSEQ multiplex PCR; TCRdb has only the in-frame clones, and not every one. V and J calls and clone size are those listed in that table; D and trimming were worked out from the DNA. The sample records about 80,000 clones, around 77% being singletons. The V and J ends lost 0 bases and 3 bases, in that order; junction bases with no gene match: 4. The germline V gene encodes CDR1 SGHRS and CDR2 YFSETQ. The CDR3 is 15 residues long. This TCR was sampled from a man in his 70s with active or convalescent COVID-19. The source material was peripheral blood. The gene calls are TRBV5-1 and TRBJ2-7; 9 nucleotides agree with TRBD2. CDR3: CASSLVSGGHYEQYF. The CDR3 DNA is TGCGCCAGCAGCTTGGTCAGCGGGGGGCACTACGAGCAGTACTTC.